This note documents a single T cell receptor beta chain sequence. The data derive from a study of blood T cells in healthy people across ages. Using a J-beta primer mix together with a sample-barcoded 5' primer, a second PCR was run for roughly 6 to 12 cycles. Unique molecular identifiers of 12 random nucleotides labeled each cDNA. One entry per CDR3 protein, called by TCRdb with MiXCR from the 5' RACE reads. The table includes about 510,000 distinct CDR3 sequences, about 29% detected once. Germline V gene data show CDR1 as SEHNR and CDR2 as FQNEAQ (reference sequence). The CDR3 loop spans 12 amino acids. The germline V and J ends were trimmed by 5 bases and 7 bases, with 12 bases remaining between them. In addition, the sample was reused for a study of T cells of mothers and their children. Per that paper: cDNA was synthesized from all extracted RNA at approximately 1.5 ug per reaction.

Sequenced sample: blood. The sequence came from a boy younger than 10 in good health. This chain joins TRBV7-9 and TRBJ2-7, with a tentative D call TRBD2 (5 bases). The CDR3 region is CASSHSTGEQYF. In nucleotides, the CDR3 is TGTGCCAGCAGCCATTCGACGGGGGAGCAGTACTTC.